This TCR beta chain was sequenced in a study of cytomegalovirus exposure and HLA in healthy donors. Study-wide context: Of more than 350 genotyped donors, 70% to 85% clustered with self-reported Caucasian donors.

Findings and caveats of the study: TCR beta sequences numbering 15,000 to 20,000 were associated with HLA alleles at 0.05 false discovery rate in a later analysis.

60 Vbeta and 13 Jbeta primers were used in PCR. Clones were read by immunoSEQ multiplex PCR, and TCRdb kept only the in-frame ones, dropping some. The sample records around 110,000 clones, 82% being singletons. On this clone: Its antigen is unidentified.

Germline V CDR1 and CDR2: MNHEY, SMNVEV (reference sequence). The V segment lost 6 bases and the J segment 8 bases; nucleotides outside the gene matches: 12. This CDR3 is 15 amino acids long. Sequencing was performed on PBMCs. This receptor was identified in a man aged 50-60 years in good health and CMV-seronegative. The chain couples TRBV27 to TRBJ1-4, with 7 bases lining up with TRBD1. CDR3 nucleotide sequence: TGTGCCAGCAGCCTTTCGACAGGGTACAGAGAAAAACTGTTTTTT. Its protein product is CASSLSTGYREKLFF.